This record looks at one T cell receptor (beta chain) sequence and its context. The antigen is undetermined. At one end the junction does not follow the germline gene, possibly because of a read error. At the time of active disease, bone marrow was collected from every patient. Per the germline V gene, CDR1 is LNHDA and CDR2 is SQIVND (reference sequence). The length of the CDR3 is 16 residues. The sample belongs to a study of read filtering for tumor transcriptome and immune sequencing. Across the study: Mean patient age was about 66 years, range about 47 to 85; approximately 17 male, around 15 female. Whole-study results and caveats: This fraction held mixed bone marrow immune cells after CD138-negative sorting. IR-seq captured clonotypes deeper and more reliably than RNA-seq.

From about 0.4 ug of RNA, a library with molecular barcoded alpha/delta and beta/gamma adaptors was made. TCRdb reanalysed the reads using MiXCR and keeps one entry per CDR3 protein. The sample lists about 62,000 distinct CDR3 sequences; approximately 18% were seen once. V usage is TRBV19 and J usage is TRBJ1-5, with D possibly being TRBD1 (5 bases). This clonotype originated in a donor at least 40 years old with multiple myeloma. The specimen sequenced was a population of CD138-negative cells sorted from bone marrow. DNA for the CDR3: TGTGCCAGTAGTACAGGGACGGCTTATAGCAATCAGCCCCTGCATTTT. Its translation is CASSTGTAYSNQPLHF. The full variable domain, with the rest looked up from reference TRBV19 and TRBJ1-5, is DGGITQSPKYLFRKEGQNVTLSCEQNLNHDAMYWYRQDPGQGLRLIYYSQIVNDFQKGDIAEGYSVSREKKESFPLTVTSAQKNPTAFYLCASSTGTAYSNQPLHFGDGTRLSIL.